The entry below describes one T cell receptor (beta chain). The antigen remains undetermined. The data belong to a study of shared clonotypes between healthy human individuals. Study outcomes and limitations: In general, naive subsets displayed greater estimated richness than memory subsets did.

Investigators divided CD4+ cells into CD45RA+ naive and CD45RA-negative memory subsets. Each subset's genomic DNA was shared equally among a number of immunoSEQ plates. The method was immunoSEQ multiplex PCR; TCRdb's version includes in-frame clones alone and lacks a portion of them. The sample holds around 2.5 million clones, under 95% seen once. Sequenced sample: naive CD4+ T cells from PBMCs. Documented subset: CD45RA+ positively selected. This sequence was found in a man between 18 and 35 years old in good health. Some clones in this sample may be carry-over from other donors' samples.

CDR3 protein: CASSLFTGINNQPQHF. In DNA, the CDR3 is TGTGCCAGCAGCCTCTTTACAGGGATTAACAATCAGCCCCAGCATTTT. This chain connects TRBV7-8 to TRBJ1-5; perhaps TRBD1 as D (6 bases). V lost 5 bases to trimming and J lost 3 bases, with 17 bases between them. Germline CDR1 is SGHVS and CDR2 is FQNEAQ. The CDR3 covers 16 residues. Full variable domain (remainder filled in from reference TRBV7-8 and TRBJ1-5): GAGVSQSPRYKVAKRGQDVALRCDPISGHVSLFWYQQALGQGPEFLTYFQNEAQLDKSGLPSDRFFAERPEGSVSTLKIQRTQQEDSAVYLCASSLFTGINNQPQHFGDGTRLSIL.